The 28 T cell receptor beta chains presented below share a single source sample, sequenced in a study of Siglec-9 on CD8 T cells in melanoma. Only in-frame clones appear in the TCRdb table, and some are missing; sequencing was by immunoSEQ multiplex PCR. There are more than 30,000 clones in the sample; 65% to 85% occur only once, and about 1.7% lies in the top ten. The source material was Siglec-9- CD8+ T cells sorted from blood. All receptors derive from a human donor in good health.

The chain is built from TRBV14 and TRBJ2-1; TRBD1 is a possible D gene (6 bases). V shed 6 bases and J shed 4 bases, with 13 bases lying between them. The CDR3 consists of 14 residues. Germline CDR1 is SGHDN and CDR2 is FVKESK. The CDR3 region is CASRQTRGYNEQFF. CDR3 sequence (DNA): TGTGCCAGCAGGCAAACCAGGGGTTACAATGAGCAGTTCTTC.

This clone was seen once. This rearrangement joins TRBV7-9 to TRBJ1-1; D gene ambiguous. Deletions cut 1 base from V and 7 bases from J, with 10 bases between. The CDR3 loop spans 13 amino acids. Germline assignment: CDR1 SEHNR and CDR2 FQNEAQ (reference sequence). The CDR3 reads CASSLDQAIEAFF. Here the CDR3 DNA reads TGTGCCAGCAGCTTAGACCAGGCAATTGAAGCTTTCTTT.

The genes are TRBV7-9 and TRBJ1-2, with unresolved D. The CDR3 loop spans 13 amino acids. The germline V gene has CDR1 SEHNR and CDR2 FQNEAQ (reference sequence). Deletions cut 6 bases from V and 1 base from J, with 9 bases between. The CDR3, as DNA: TGTGCCAGCAGTCAAGACTTTAACTATGGCTACACCTTC. Residues: CASSQDFNYGYTF.

The chain couples TRBV4-1 to TRBJ2-1; D is ambiguous. Germline loops: CDR1 MGHRA, CDR2 YSYEKL. The CDR3 contains 16 residues. V lost 4 bases, J lost 0 bases, and 13 bases lay in between. The CDR3 protein is CASSLRAVSSYNEQFF. The CDR3 nucleotides are TGCGCCAGCAGCCTTCGGGCGGTCTCCTCCTACAATGAGCAGTTCTTC.

V and J are TRBV5-6 and TRBJ2-1; 12 nucleotides line up with TRBD2. V shed 4 bases, J shed 8 bases, and the junction held 13 bases outside the gene matches. CDR1 and CDR2 (germline): SGHDT, YYEEEE. The CDR3 has 17 residues. CDR3 bases: TGTGCCAGCAGCGACGGACCCCTAGCGGGAGGGTCGGATGAGCAGTTCTTC. Translated: CASSDGPLAGGSDEQFF.

This rearrangement joins TRBV19 to TRBJ2-2, with D possibly TRBD1 on 5 matching bases. Germline assignment: CDR1 LNHDA and CDR2 SQIVND (reference sequence). Trimming left V 6 bases short and J 9 bases short, with 17 bases between. CDR3 length: 14 residues. DNA of the CDR3: TGTGCCAGTAGCATACCCCATTCGGACAGGGAGCTGTTTTTT. Its protein is CASSIPHSDRELFF.

The chain is built from TRBV6-6 and TRBJ2-7, with no clear D. The V end lost 5 bases, the J end lost 3 bases, and 2 bases lay between the germline ends. Germline-derived CDR1 and CDR2 are MNHNY and SVGAGI (reference sequence). The CDR3 is 10 residues long. The CDR3 DNA is TGTGCCAGCAGTGACTACGAGCAGTACTTC. Translated: CASSDYEQYF.

The chain couples TRBV27 to TRBJ1-4; the D gene is possibly TRBD1 (5 bases). Germline V gene sequence: CDR1 MNHEY, CDR2 SMNVEV (reference sequence). The CDR3 runs to 12 residues. V was pared by 5 bases and J by 8 bases, with 9 bases between. As DNA, the CDR3 is TGTGCCAGCAGTAACGGGGGGGAAAAACTGTTTTTT. It translates to CASSNGGEKLFF. Variable domain in full (rest from reference TRBV27 and TRBJ1-4): EAQVTQNPRYLITVTGKKLTVTCSQNMNHEYMSWYRQDPGLGLRQIYYSMNVEVTDKGDVPEGYKVSRKEKRNFPLILESPSPNQTSLYFCASSNGGEKLFFGSGTQLSVL.

The chain recombines TRBV27 with TRBJ2-5; no clear D gene. V was pared by 0 bases and J by 2 bases, with 4 bases between. Germline CDR1 is MNHEY and CDR2 is SMNVEV (reference sequence). CDR3 length: 13 amino acids. The CDR3 reads CASSLSGQETQYF. CDR3 nucleotide sequence: TGTGCCAGCAGTTTATCGGGACAAGAGACCCAGTACTTC.

The V call is TRBV6-5, the J call TRBJ1-2; possible D gene TRBD1, 5 bases. This CDR3 spans 14 amino acids. V gave up 6 bases and J gave up 5 bases, with 16 bases separating them. In germline, CDR1 is MNHEY, CDR2 SVGAGI. The CDR3 nucleotides are TGTGCCAGCAGCCGGGACCGCCTGAGATATGGCTACACCTTC. Translating it yields CASSRDRLRYGYTF.

The V gene is TRBV25-1, the J gene TRBJ1-4; D perhaps matches TRBD1 (5 bases). The germline V and J ends were trimmed by 3 bases and 7 bases, with 15 bases remaining between them. This CDR3 has 15 residues. The germline CDR1 and CDR2 sequences are MGHDK and SYGVNS. The CDR3 region has the DNA TGTGCCAGCAGTGATCAAGGGGTGTTGGTTGAAAAACTGTTTTTT. Encoded protein: CASSDQGVLVEKLFF.

This chain uses TRBV4-1 with TRBJ1-2; D call uncertain. The length of the CDR3 is 15 residues. With 1 base removed from V and 0 bases from J, the gap between germline ends came to 9 bases. The germline CDR1 and CDR2 sequences are MGHRA and YSYEKL. CDR3 amino acids: CASSQVPGSNYGYTF. The DNA of the CDR3 is TGCGCCAGCAGCCAAGTTCCAGGCTCTAACTATGGCTACACCTTC.

This rearrangement joins TRBV6-5 to TRBJ1-1; D gene uncertain. The CDR3 loop spans 14 amino acids. In germline, CDR1 is MNHEY, CDR2 SVGAGI. Trimming took off 2 bases at V and 1 base at J, with 8 bases between the two ends. The CDR3 protein is CASSYTEGNTEAFF. CDR3 bases: TGTGCCAGCAGTTACACCGAGGGGAACACTGAAGCTTTCTTT.

This chain joins TRBV5-1 and TRBJ2-3, with D possibly matching TRBD1 (5 bases). Germline V gene lookup returns CDR1 SGHRS and CDR2 YFSETQ. V lost 0 bases, J lost 1 base, and 12 bases lay in between. There are 16 residues in the CDR3. In nucleotides, the CDR3 is TGCGCCAGCAGCTTGGAGGTCAGGGTTGGCACAGATACGCAGTATTTT. Protein product: CASSLEVRVGTDTQYF.

The chain is built from TRBV19 and TRBJ2-7; D is perhaps TRBD1 (5 bases). Trimming took off 3 bases at V and 5 bases at J, with 14 bases between the two ends. The germline gives CDR1 LNHDA, CDR2 SQIVND (reference sequence). The CDR3 is made up of 14 amino acids. The CDR3 loop reads CASSIGHLEHEQYF. Written as DNA, the CDR3 is TGTGCCAGTAGTATTGGACACCTAGAACACGAGCAGTACTTC. Looking up the rest from reference TRBV19 and TRBJ2-7 gives the full variable domain: DGGITQSPKYLFRKEGQNVTLSCEQNLNHDAMYWYRQDPGQGLRLIYYSQIVNDFQKGDIAEGYSVSREKKESFPLTVTSAQKNPTAFYLCASSIGHLEHEQYFGPGTRLTVT.

Here the CDR3 reads CASSFSPGQQETQYF. The CDR3 DNA sequence: TGTGCCAGCAGCTTTTCCCCGGGACAGCAAGAGACCCAGTACTTC. This sequence joins TRBV7-6 and TRBJ2-5, with 7 bases lining up with TRBD1. The CDR3 has 15 amino acids. Germline V gives CDR1 SGHVS, CDR2 FNYEAQ. J gave up 2 bases and V 3 bases, and 6 bases lay outside the gene matches.

The V gene is TRBV5-1, the J gene TRBJ2-4, with 14 bases fitting TRBD2. The V segment lost 4 bases and the J segment 0 bases; nucleotides outside the gene matches: 9. Germline V lookup: CDR1 SGHRS, CDR2 YFSETQ. CDR3 size: 19 residues. The CDR3 DNA sequence: TGCGCCAGCAGCGTGAATCCGGGACTAGCGGGAGCAGCCAAAAACATTCAGTACTTC. Its protein is CASSVNPGLAGAAKNIQYF.

This sequence joins TRBV11-2 and TRBJ1-2; TRBD1 is a possible D gene (6 bases). In germline, CDR1 is SGHAT, CDR2 FQNNGV. Trimming stripped 2 bases from V and 8 bases from J, with 18 bases between. The CDR3 is made up of 15 amino acids. CDR3 nucleotides: TGTGCCAGCAGCTTAACAGGGATCGCTCGATGGGGCTACACCTTC. This translates into CASSLTGIARWGYTF.

The V and J genes are TRBV2 and TRBJ1-4; D gene uncertain. The CDR3 length is 13 residues. V lost 5 bases, J lost 8 bases, and 12 bases lay in between. Germline CDR1 is SNHLY and CDR2 is FYNNEI. The CDR3 loop is CASSNSQSEKLFF. In DNA form, the CDR3 reads TGTGCCAGCAGTAATTCCCAGAGCGAAAAACTGTTTTTT.

J is TRBJ2-3 and V is TRBV28, with a possible D match to TRBD2 (6 bases). Deletions cut 4 bases from V and 10 bases from J, with 12 bases between. This CDR3 is 12 amino acids long. Per germline, CDR1 MDHEN and CDR2 SYDVKM. For the CDR3, the DNA is TGTGCCAGCAGTTCGGATGGGGGGTCGCAGTATTTT. This encodes CASSSDGGSQYF.

This chain uses TRBV7-2 with TRBJ1-1, with D unresolved. Germline V gene data show CDR1 as SGHTA and CDR2 as FQGNSA. The CDR3 loop spans 13 amino acids. The V end was cut by 7 bases, the J end by 4 bases, with 13 bases between. CDR3 loop: CASTPEGGTEAFF. In nucleotides, the CDR3 is TGTGCCAGCACCCCCGAGGGTGGCACTGAAGCTTTCTTT.

V gene TRBV28 combines with J gene TRBJ2-4, with TRBD1 identical over 7 bases. CDR3 length: 15 residues. V shed 4 bases and J 5 bases; nucleotides not matched to a gene: 8. Germline V gene data show CDR1 as MDHEN and CDR2 as SYDVKM. CDR3 amino acids: CASSSPRDRENIQYF. Written as DNA, the CDR3 is TGTGCCAGCAGTTCCCCCCGGGACAGAGAAAACATTCAGTACTTC. Together with reference TRBV28 and TRBJ2-4, the CDR3 gives the full variable domain: DVKVTQSSRYLVKRTGEKVFLECVQDMDHENMFWYRQDPGLGLRLIYFSYDVKMKEKGDIPEGYSVSREKKERFSLILESASTNQTSMYLCASSSPRDRENIQYFGAGTRLSVL.

V and J are TRBV19 and TRBJ2-1; D is undetermined. There are 13 residues in the CDR3. Looked up from germline, CDR1 is LNHDA and CDR2 is SQIVND (reference sequence). The germline V and J ends were trimmed by 3 bases and 5 bases, with 8 bases remaining between them. The CDR3 DNA is TGTGCCAGTAGTATCTTCGTAGACAATGAGCAGTTCTTC. Protein: CASSIFVDNEQFF. Full variable domain (missing parts from reference TRBV19 and TRBJ2-1): DGGITQSPKYLFRKEGQNVTLSCEQNLNHDAMYWYRQDPGQGLRLIYYSQIVNDFQKGDIAEGYSVSREKKESFPLTVTSAQKNPTAFYLCASSIFVDNEQFFGPGTRLTVL.

CDR3 in DNA: TGTGCCAGCAGCTTACAGGGGGCAAAAGGCTACACCTTC. Its translation is CASSLQGAKGYTF. The gene calls are TRBV7-9 and TRBJ1-2; TRBD1 agrees at 8 bases. In germline, CDR1 is SEHNR, CDR2 FQNEAQ (reference sequence). Unmatched junction bases numbered 4, after V lost 2 bases and J lost 8 bases. This CDR3 region has 13 residues.

V and J are TRBV9 and TRBJ1-2; TRBD1 matches 7 bases. Trimming at V came to 0 bases and at J to 3 bases, leaving 2 bases not matched to a gene. CDR1 and CDR2 from the germline V gene are SGDLS and YYNGEE. This CDR3 contains 14 residues. Here the CDR3 DNA reads TGTGCCAGCAGCGTAGACAGGGGCGACTATGGCTACACCTTC. As protein: CASSVDRGDYGYTF. Filled out from reference TRBV9 and TRBJ1-2, the complete variable domain reads DSGVTQTPKHLITATGQRVTLRCSPRSGDLSVYWYQQSLDQGLQFLIQYYNGEERAKGNILERFSAQQFPDLHSELNLSSLELGDSALYFCASSVDRGDYGYTFGSGTRLTVV.

The gene calls are TRBV29-1 and TRBJ1-2; D possibly corresponds to TRBD1 (6 bases). The CDR3 is made up of 12 amino acids. Looked up from germline, CDR1 is SQVTM and CDR2 is ANQGSEA. With 6 bases removed from V and 2 bases from J, the gap between germline ends came to 10 bases. CDR3 loop: CSVPGANYGYTF. The CDR3 DNA is TGCAGCGTCCCGGGGGCAAACTATGGCTACACCTTC.

The chain combines TRBV9 with TRBJ2-3; D might be TRBD1 (5 bases). V was pared by 3 bases and J by 5 bases, with 13 bases between. The CDR3 loop spans 14 amino acids. Germline loops: CDR1 SGDLS, CDR2 YYNGEE. CDR3 sequence: CASSATGRVDTQYF. CDR3 bases: TGTGCCAGCAGCGCTACTGGCAGGGTAGATACGCAGTATTTT.

V gene TRBV9 combines with J gene TRBJ1-2; D unclear. The CDR3 runs 13 residues. With 3 bases removed from V and 6 bases from J, the gap between germline ends came to 12 bases. From germline, CDR1 is SGDLS and CDR2 YYNGEE. CDR3 residues: CASSGEGPDGYTF. The CDR3 DNA follows: TGTGCCAGCAGCGGGGAGGGTCCGGATGGCTACACCTTC.